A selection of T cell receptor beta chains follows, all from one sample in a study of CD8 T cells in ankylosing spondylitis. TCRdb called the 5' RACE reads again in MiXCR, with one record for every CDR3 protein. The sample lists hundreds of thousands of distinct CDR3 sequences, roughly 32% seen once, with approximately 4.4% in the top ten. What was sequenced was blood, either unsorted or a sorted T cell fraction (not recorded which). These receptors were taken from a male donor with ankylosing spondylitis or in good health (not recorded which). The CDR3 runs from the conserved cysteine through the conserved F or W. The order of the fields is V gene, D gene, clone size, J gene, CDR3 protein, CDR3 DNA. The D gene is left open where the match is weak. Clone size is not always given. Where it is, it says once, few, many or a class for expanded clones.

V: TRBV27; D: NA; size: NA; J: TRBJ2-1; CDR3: CASSLRFGSRNEQFF; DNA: TGTGCCAGCAGTTTACGGTTCGGGTCACGCAATGAGCAGTTCTTC
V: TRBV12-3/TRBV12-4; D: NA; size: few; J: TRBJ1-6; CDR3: CASSYLGSPLHF; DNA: TGTGCCAGCAGTTACTTGGGCTCACCCCTCCACTTT
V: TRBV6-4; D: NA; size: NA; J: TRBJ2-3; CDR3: CASSGQAGTDTQYF; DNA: TGTGCCAGCAGTGGTCAGGCTGGCACAGATACGCAGTATTTT
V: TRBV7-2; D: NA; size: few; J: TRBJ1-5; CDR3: CASSLLQASNQPQHF; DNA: TGTGCCAGCAGCTTATTGCAGGCGAGCAATCAGCCCCAGCATTTT
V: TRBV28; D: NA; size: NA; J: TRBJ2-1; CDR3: CASSLSELGNEQFF; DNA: TGTGCCAGCAGTTTAAGTGAGTTAGGGAATGAGCAGTTCTTC
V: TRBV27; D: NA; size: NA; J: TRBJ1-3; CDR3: CASSLSGVSGNTIYF; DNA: TGTGCCAGCAGTTTATCGGGCGTCTCTGGAAACACCATATATTTT
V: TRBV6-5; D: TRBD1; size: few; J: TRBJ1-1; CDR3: CASSSRDRGSAEAFF; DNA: TGTGCCAGCAGTTCCCGGGACAGGGGGTCCGCTGAAGCTTTCTTT
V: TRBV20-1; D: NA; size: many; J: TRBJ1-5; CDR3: CSATHRDSNQPQHF; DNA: TGCAGTGCTACCCACCGGGACAGCAATCAGCCCCAGCATTTT
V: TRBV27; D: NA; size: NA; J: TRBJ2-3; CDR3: CASIGLGDTDTQYF; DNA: TGTGCCAGCATTGGGCTAGGGGACACAGATACGCAGTATTTT
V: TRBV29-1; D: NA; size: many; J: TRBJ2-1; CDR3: CSAHWGDEQFF; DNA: TGCAGCGCACATTGGGGGGATGAGCAGTTCTTC
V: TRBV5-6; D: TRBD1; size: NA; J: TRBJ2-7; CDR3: CASRLIGGRANYEQYF; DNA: TGTGCCAGCAGGCTGATAGGGGGCAGGGCCAACTACGAGCAGTACTTC
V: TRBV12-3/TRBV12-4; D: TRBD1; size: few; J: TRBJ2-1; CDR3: CASRLTGGGPNEQFF; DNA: TGTGCCAGCAGGTTGACAGGGGGGGGGCCCAATGAGCAGTTCTTC
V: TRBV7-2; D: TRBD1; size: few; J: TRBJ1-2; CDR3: CASSSKTGLFYGYTF; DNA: TGTGCCAGCAGCTCTAAGACAGGGCTGTTCTATGGCTACACCTTC
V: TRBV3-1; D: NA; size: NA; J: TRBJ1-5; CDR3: CASSHGTVNNQPQHF; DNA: TGTGCCAGCAGCCACGGGACTGTGAACAATCAGCCCCAGCATTTT
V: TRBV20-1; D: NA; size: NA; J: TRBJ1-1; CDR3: CSATANTEAFF; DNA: TGCAGTGCTACCGCGAACACTGAAGCTTTCTTT
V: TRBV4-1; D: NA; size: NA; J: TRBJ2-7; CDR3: CASSQVNAGSSQQYF; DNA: TGCGCCAGCAGCCAAGTGAATGCAGGCTCCTCTCAGCAGTACTTC
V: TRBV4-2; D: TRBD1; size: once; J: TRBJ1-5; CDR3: CASSQEGTGNGNQPQHF; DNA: TGTGCCAGCAGCCAAGAGGGGACAGGGAACGGCAATCAGCCCCAGCATTTT
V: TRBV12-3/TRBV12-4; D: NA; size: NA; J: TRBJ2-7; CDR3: CASSLGLRYEQYF; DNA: TGTGCCAGCAGTTTAGGTTTGCGCTACGAGCAGTACTTC
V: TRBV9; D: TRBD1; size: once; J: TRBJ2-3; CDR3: CASSSRVPGQELGDTQYF; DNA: TGTGCCAGCAGCTCCAGAGTCCCGGGACAGGAGCTAGGAGATACGCAGTATTTT
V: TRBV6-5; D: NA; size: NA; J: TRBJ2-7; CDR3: CASSYRDSPSYEQYF; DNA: TGTGCCAGCAGTTACAGAGACAGCCCCTCCTACGAGCAGTACTTC
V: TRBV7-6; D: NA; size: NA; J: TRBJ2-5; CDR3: CASSSGPRLTQYF; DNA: TGTGCCAGCAGCTCTGGACCCAGATTGACCCAGTACTTC
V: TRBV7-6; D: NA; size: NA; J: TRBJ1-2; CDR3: CASSPEWVDNYGYTF; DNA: TGTGCCAGCAGCCCCGAATGGGTGGATAACTATGGCTACACCTTC
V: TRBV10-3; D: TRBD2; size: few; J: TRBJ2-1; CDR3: CAISESGLAGEGGNEQFF; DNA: TGTGCCATCAGTGAGTCGGGACTAGCGGGGGAAGGGGGCAATGAGCAGTTCTTC
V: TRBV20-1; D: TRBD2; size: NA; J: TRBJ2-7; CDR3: CSARVGGGPYEQYF; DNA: TGCAGTGCAAGAGTGGGCGGGGGGCCCTACGAGCAGTACTTC
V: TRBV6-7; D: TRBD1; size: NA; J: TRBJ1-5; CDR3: CASSQTGVGNQPQHF; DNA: TGTGCCAGCAGTCAAACAGGGGTAGGCAATCAGCCCCAGCATTTT
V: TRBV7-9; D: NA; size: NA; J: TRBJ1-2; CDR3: CASRQDGRNYGYTF; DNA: TGTGCCAGCAGGCAGGACGGGCGTAACTATGGCTACACCTTC
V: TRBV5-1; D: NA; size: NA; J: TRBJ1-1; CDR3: CASSRAVDTEAFF; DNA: TGCGCCAGCAGCCGCGCCGTGGACACTGAAGCTTTCTTT
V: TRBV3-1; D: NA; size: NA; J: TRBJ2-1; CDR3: CASSLFSGDEQFF; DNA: TGTGCCAGCAGCCTATTTAGCGGCGATGAGCAGTTCTTC
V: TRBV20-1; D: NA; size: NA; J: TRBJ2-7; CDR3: CSARVGYSYEQYF; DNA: TGCAGTGCTAGAGTGGGCTATTCCTACGAGCAGTACTTC
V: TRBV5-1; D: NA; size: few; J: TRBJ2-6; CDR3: CASSLFRDTSSGANVLTF; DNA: TGCGCCAGCAGCCTCTTCCGGGACACGAGCTCTGGGGCCAACGTCCTGACTTTC
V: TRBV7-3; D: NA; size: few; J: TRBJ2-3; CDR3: CASSLTALGASTDTQYF; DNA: TGTGCCAGCAGCTTAACGGCACTAGGTGCTAGCACAGATACGCAGTATTTT
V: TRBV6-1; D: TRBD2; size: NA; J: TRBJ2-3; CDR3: CASRTSGFTDTQYF; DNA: TGTGCCAGCCGCACTAGCGGTTTCACAGATACGCAGTATTTT
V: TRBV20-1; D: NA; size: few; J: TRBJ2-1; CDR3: CSAPWRANYNEQFF; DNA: TGCAGTGCCCCGTGGAGGGCCAACTACAATGAGCAGTTCTTC
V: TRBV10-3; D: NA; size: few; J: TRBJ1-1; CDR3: CAISLRGRNTEAFF; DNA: TGTGCCATCAGCCTACGGGGGCGGAACACTGAAGCTTTCTTT
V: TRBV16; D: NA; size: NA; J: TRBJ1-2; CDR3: CASSKRDLRGYTF; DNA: TGTGCCAGCAGCAAGCGGGACCTTAGGGGCTACACCTTC
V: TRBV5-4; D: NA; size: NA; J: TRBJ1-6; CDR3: CASSLFSGNSPLHF; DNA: TGTGCCAGCAGCTTGTTTTCGGGTAATTCACCCCTCCACTTT
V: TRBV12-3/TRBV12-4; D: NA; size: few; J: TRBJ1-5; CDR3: CASSPWDGRNSNQPQHF; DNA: TGTGCCAGCAGCCCCTGGGACGGAAGAAATAGCAATCAGCCCCAGCATTTT
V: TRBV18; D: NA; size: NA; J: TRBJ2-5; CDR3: CASSPYQETQYF; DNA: TGTGCCAGCTCTCCGTACCAAGAGACCCAGTACTTC
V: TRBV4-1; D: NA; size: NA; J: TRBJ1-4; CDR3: CASSQVLSEKLFF; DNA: TGCGCCAGCAGCCAAGTTCTTAGTGAAAAACTGTTTTTT
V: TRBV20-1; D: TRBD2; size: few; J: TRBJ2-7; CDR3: CSARGMSGTASYEQYF; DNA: TGCAGTGCTAGAGGAATGAGCGGGACGGCCTCCTACGAGCAGTACTTC
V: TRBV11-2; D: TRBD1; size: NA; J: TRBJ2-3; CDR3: CASSLTGGRDTQYF; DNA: TGTGCCAGCAGCTTAACAGGGGGAAGAGATACGCAGTATTTT
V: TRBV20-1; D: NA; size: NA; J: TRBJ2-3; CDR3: CSVSTDTQYF; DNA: TGCAGTGTTAGCACAGATACGCAGTATTTT
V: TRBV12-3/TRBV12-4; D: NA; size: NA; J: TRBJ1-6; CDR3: CASSPGSDVYNSPLHF; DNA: TGTGCCAGCAGTCCGGGTTCAGATGTCTATAATTCACCCCTCCACTTT
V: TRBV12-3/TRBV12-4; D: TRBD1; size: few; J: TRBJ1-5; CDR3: CASSLTYRGDQPQHF; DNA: TGTGCCAGCAGTTTAACATACAGGGGGGATCAGCCCCAGCATTTT
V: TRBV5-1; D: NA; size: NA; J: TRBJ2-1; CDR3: CASSFERITYNEQFF; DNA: TGCGCCAGCAGCTTCGAAAGGATCACCTACAATGAGCAGTTCTTC
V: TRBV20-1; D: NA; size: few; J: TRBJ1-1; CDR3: CSAGDPLSTEAFF; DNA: TGCAGTGCGGGGGACCCCCTTAGCACTGAAGCTTTCTTT
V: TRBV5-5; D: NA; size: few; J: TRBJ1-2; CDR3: CASSTTWTGGYTF; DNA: TGTGCCAGCAGCACAACCTGGACTGGTGGCTACACCTTC
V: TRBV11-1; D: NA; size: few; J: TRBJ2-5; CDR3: CASSLKARVGETQYF; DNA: TGTGCCAGCAGCTTAAAAGCAAGGGTCGGAGAGACCCAGTACTTC
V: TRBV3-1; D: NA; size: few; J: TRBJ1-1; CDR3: CASSQDRENTEAFF; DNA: TGTGCCAGCAGCCAAGACAGGGAGAACACTGAAGCTTTCTTT
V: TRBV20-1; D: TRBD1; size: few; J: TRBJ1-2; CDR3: CSGRTGTGTKLNYGYTF; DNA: TGCAGTGGCAGGACGGGGACAGGGACTAAACTTAACTATGGCTACACCTTC
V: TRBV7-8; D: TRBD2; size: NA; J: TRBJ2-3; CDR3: CASSLGSPAGGPSTDTQYF; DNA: TGTGCCAGCAGCTTAGGATCCCCAGCGGGGGGACCTAGCACAGATACGCAGTATTTT
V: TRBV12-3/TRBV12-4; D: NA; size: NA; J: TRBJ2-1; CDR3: CASSLANPSSTHEQFF; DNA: TGTGCCAGCAGTTTAGCGAACCCGTCCTCCACCCATGAGCAGTTCTTC
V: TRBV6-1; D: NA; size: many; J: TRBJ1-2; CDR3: CASSESTSLPRSYTF; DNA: TGTGCCAGCAGTGAATCTACCAGCCTCCCTCGGAGCTACACCTTC
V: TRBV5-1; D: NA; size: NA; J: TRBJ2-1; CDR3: CASSLVVSGSYNEQFF; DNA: TGCGCCAGCAGCTTGGTTGTTTCGGGCTCCTACAATGAGCAGTTCTTC
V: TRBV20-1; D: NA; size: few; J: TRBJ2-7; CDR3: CSARGASSYEQYF; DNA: TGCAGTGCTAGAGGAGCCAGCTCCTACGAGCAGTACTTC
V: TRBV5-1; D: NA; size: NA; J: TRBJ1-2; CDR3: CASSLGDGGYTF; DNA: TGCGCCAGCAGCTTGGGGGATGGAGGCTACACCTTC
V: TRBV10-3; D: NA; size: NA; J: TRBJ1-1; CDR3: CAIRRGTEAFF; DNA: TGTGCCATCCGAAGGGGAACTGAAGCTTTCTTT